The clone carrying this TCR beta chain was observed a single time. As yet, its antigen is unknown. Germline CDR1 SGHRS, CDR2 YFSETQ. The CDR3 is 17 amino acids. V was clipped by 1 base and J by 9 bases; unmatched bases: 16. These data belong to a study of OX40 agonist ivuxolimab in advanced cancers. Profiled with immunoSEQ multiplex PCR; TCRdb holds only in-frame clones, not every one. The sample contains over 40,000 clones, approximately 80% of which appear only once. Notes on the study in general: Both CD4+ and CD8+ T cell populations in blood had undergone clonal expansion by week 6 at 0.1 to 3.0 mg/kg. The 0.1-3.0 mg/kg partial responders had among the lowest clonal expansion. Certain nonresponding patients likewise had low normalized T-cell clonal expansion.

This clonotype was obtained from an adult with an advanced solid tumor such as melanoma, head and neck, liver or kidney cancer. Sequencing was performed on CD4+ or CD8+ T cells sorted from blood, taken in a trial of the OX40 agonist ivuxolimab. J is TRBJ2-1 and V is TRBV5-1; 7 nucleotides line up with TRBD2. CDR3 coding DNA: TGCGCCAGCAGCTTGTTCGGGGACTTGACGGGGGGAGCTGAGCAGTTCTTC. It specifies CASSLFGDLTGGAEQFF.